Below, 17 T cell receptor beta chains from the same sample are listed, as sequenced in a study of OX40 agonist ivuxolimab in advanced cancers. Receptor libraries were prepared by the immunoSEQ multiplex PCR assay. TCRdb retrieved this table from immuneACCESS and kept in-frame rearrangements only. Not all clones are present; in checked studies, unresolved V genes account for under half, and no reason is known for the remainder. The sample profile shows 40,000 to 60,000 clones; 81% of them were found once. Of the sample, about 7% falls within the top ten clones. This material consisted of CD4+ or CD8+ T cells sorted from blood, taken in a trial of the OX40 agonist ivuxolimab. These receptor sequences come from an adult with an advanced solid tumor such as melanoma, head and neck, liver or kidney cancer.

A remark on this clone: Because the CDR3 is missing its conserved closing phenylalanine or tryptophan, this is likely a read error. The J gene is TRBJ2-7, the V gene TRBV28; D unresolved. The CDR3 loop spans 14 amino acids. Per germline, CDR1 MDHEN and CDR2 SYDVKM. V shed 5 bases and J shed 2 bases, with 13 bases lying between them. The CDR3 spells CASSLLAAAYEQYS. DNA of the CDR3: TGTGCCAGCAGTCTCCTGGCGGCAGCCTACGAGCAGTACTCC.

The chain has TRBV7-8 and TRBJ2-1; D gene ambiguous. V was shortened by 1 base and J by 4 bases, with 8 bases between the two germline ends. Germline V gene data show CDR1 as SGHVS and CDR2 as FQNEAQ. The length of the CDR3 is 14 residues. Written as DNA, the CDR3 is TGTGCCAGCAGCTTAGGGCTAGGTTACAATGAGCAGTTCTTC. Translated: CASSLGLGYNEQFF.

CDR3 protein: CASSQVSETGTEAFF. In nucleotides, the CDR3 is TGTGCCAGCAGCCAAGTTTCAGAGACCGGCACTGAAGCTTTCTTT. The J gene is TRBJ1-1, the V gene TRBV14; the D is unclear. Germline CDR1 reads SGHDN; CDR2 reads FVKESK. This CDR3 has 15 residues. V lost 1 base and J lost 4, with 13 bases in between.

CDR3 sequence (DNA): TGTGCCTGGAGTGTACTCGGAAACACCATATATTTT. Residues: CAWSVLGNTIYF. The rearrangement uses TRBV30 and TRBJ1-3, with D unresolved. The CDR3 is made up of 12 amino acids. Between the trimmed V and J ends, which lost 0 bases and 4 bases, there was a span of 4 bases. Germline V gene lookup returns CDR1 GTSNPN and CDR2 SVGIG (reference sequence).

The genes are TRBV15 and TRBJ1-3; D is unclear. The CDR3 consists of 14 residues. Germline V gene lookup returns CDR1 LNHNV and CDR2 YYDKDF (reference sequence). V lost 3 bases and J lost 4, with 10 bases in between. The CDR3 loop is CATSSSPEGNTIYF. CDR3 bases: TGTGCCACCAGCAGCTCCCCGGAAGGAAACACCATATATTTT.

This clone appeared a few times. The chain links TRBV5-1 to TRBJ1-2; 8 bases agree with TRBD1. The J segment lost 6 bases and the V segment lost 2 bases, leaving 6 bases of the junction unmatched. This CDR3 is 14 amino acids long. The germline gives CDR1 SGHRS, CDR2 YFSETQ. The CDR3 protein is CASSFDRGGDGYTF. The CDR3 nucleotides read TGCGCCAGCAGCTTCGACAGGGGAGGGGATGGCTACACCTTC.

This clone has just one count. The chain combines TRBV7-6 with TRBJ1-4; D not resolved. V shed 4 bases and J shed 8 bases, with 20 bases lying between them. This CDR3 contains 16 residues. The germline gives CDR1 SGHVS, CDR2 FNYEAQ. In nucleotides, the CDR3 is TGTGCCAGCAGCTACCCGTCATCAGGCAGGCTGGAAAAACTGTTTTTT. It specifies CASSYPSSGRLEKLFF.

V usage is TRBV5-1 and J usage is TRBJ1-6, with D tentatively TRBD1 (6 bases). Trimming took off 4 bases at V and 14 bases at J, with 19 bases between the two ends. CDR1 and CDR2 from the germline V gene are SGHRS and YFSETQ. The length of the CDR3 is 14 residues. The CDR3 DNA sequence: TGCGCCAGCAGCCCCCAGGACAGCGCTCGGACCCTCCACTTT. It codes for CASSPQDSARTLHF.

V gene TRBV10-2 combines with J gene TRBJ2-1, with 13 bases lining up with TRBD2. The CDR3 loop spans 14 amino acids. V lost 6 bases and J lost 5; bases outside the gene matches: 1. Germline CDR1 and CDR2: WSHSY and SAAADI. CDR3: CASRTSGGHNEQFF. For the CDR3, the DNA is TGCGCCAGCAGGACTAGCGGGGGGCACAATGAGCAGTTCTTC.

The rearrangement joins TRBV6-5 to TRBJ2-1; possible D gene TRBD1, 5 bases. The CDR3 extends over 15 amino acids. V shed 0 bases and J shed 5 bases, with 11 bases lying between them. Germline V gene data show CDR1 as MNHEY and CDR2 as SVGAGI. CDR3 coding DNA: TGTGCCAGCAGTTACTCGCAGGGATGGGACAATGAGCAGTTCTTC. Encoded protein: CASSYSQGWDNEQFF.

The rearrangement joins TRBV6-6 to TRBJ2-2; D possibly corresponds to TRBD2 (6 bases). Germline assignment: CDR1 MNHNY and CDR2 SVGAGI (reference sequence). This CDR3 contains 15 residues. Trimming shortened V by 4 bases and J by 4 bases, and 13 bases separated the two germline ends. CDR3 in amino acids: CASSSAGSSTGELFF. The DNA of the CDR3 is TGTGCCAGCAGTTCGGCGGGGTCATCCACCGGGGAGCTGTTTTTT.

Here the CDR3 DNA reads TGTGCCAGTACCGCCCGGGGGGGCAGGACCACTGAAGCTTTCTTT. This codes for CASTARGGRTTEAFF. The chain carries TRBV19 and TRBJ1-1; weak D call: TRBD1 (6 bases). This CDR3 is built from 15 residues. Germline V lookup: CDR1 LNHDA, CDR2 SQIVND (reference sequence). V was shortened by 7 bases and J by 4 bases, with 19 bases between the two germline ends.

This rearrangement joins TRBV5-6 to TRBJ2-1; D is unresolved. CDR1 SGHDT and CDR2 YYEEEE come from the germline V gene. The V end lost 0 bases, the J end lost 3 bases, and 4 bases lay between the germline ends. The CDR3 runs to 13 residues. The DNA for the CDR3 is TGTGCCAGCAGCTTGGAAAACTACAATGAGCAGTTCTTC. It yields the protein CASSLENYNEQFF.

CDR3 nucleotide sequence: TGTGCCAGCAGTTTTGCCAGGGGGCAGGCAGATACGCAGTATTTT. Protein sequence: CASSFARGQADTQYF. The chain carries TRBV27 and TRBJ2-3, with 8 bases identical to TRBD1. CDR3 length: 15 residues. Germline V gene sequence: CDR1 MNHEY, CDR2 SMNVEV (reference sequence). The V and J ends lost 3 bases and 4 bases, in that order; junction bases with no gene match: 6.

J is TRBJ1-6 and V is TRBV11-2; a weak D match, TRBD1 (5 bases). This CDR3 has 14 amino acids. In germline, CDR1 is SGHAT, CDR2 FQNNGV. With 4 bases removed from V and 5 bases from J, the gap between germline ends came to 9 bases. The CDR3 DNA reads TGTGCCAGCAGCTATAAGGGGAATAATTCACCCCTCCACTTT. This gives the protein CASSYKGNNSPLHF.

V usage is TRBV7-4 and J usage is TRBJ2-7; possibly TRBD2 for D (5 bases). The CDR3 runs 14 residues. CDR1 SGHVT and CDR2 SQSDAQ come from the germline V gene. With 4 bases removed from V and 6 bases from J, the gap between germline ends came to 16 bases. Here the CDR3 reads CASSYLEEGSEQYF. The CDR3 coding sequence is TGTGCCAGCAGCTACCTAGAAGAAGGGAGCGAGCAGTACTTC.

The chain carries TRBV5-4 and TRBJ2-1, with 9 nucleotides matching TRBD1. The length of the CDR3 is 13 residues. V shed 4 bases and J 9 bases; nucleotides not matched to a gene: 5. Germline assignment: CDR1 SGHNT and CDR2 YYREEE (reference sequence). The CDR3, as DNA: TGTGCCAGCAGCGTACAGGGGGCGGGTGAGCAGTTCTTC. Amino acids: CASSVQGAGEQFF.